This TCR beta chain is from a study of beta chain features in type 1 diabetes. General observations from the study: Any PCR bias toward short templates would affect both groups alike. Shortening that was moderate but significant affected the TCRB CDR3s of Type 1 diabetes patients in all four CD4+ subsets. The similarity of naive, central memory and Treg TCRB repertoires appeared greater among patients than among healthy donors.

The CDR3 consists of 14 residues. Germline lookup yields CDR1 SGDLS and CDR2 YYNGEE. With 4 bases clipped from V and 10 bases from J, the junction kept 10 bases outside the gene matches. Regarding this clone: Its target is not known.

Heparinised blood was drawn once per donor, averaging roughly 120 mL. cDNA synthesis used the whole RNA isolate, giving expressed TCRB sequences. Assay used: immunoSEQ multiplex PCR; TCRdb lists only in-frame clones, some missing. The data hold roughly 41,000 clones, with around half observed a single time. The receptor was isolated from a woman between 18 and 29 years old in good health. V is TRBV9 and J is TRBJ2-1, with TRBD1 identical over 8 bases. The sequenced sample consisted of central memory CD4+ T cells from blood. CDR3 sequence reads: CASSPRTGWREQFF. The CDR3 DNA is TGTGCCAGCAGCCCGCGGACAGGGTGGAGGGAGCAGTTCTTC.